This T cell receptor beta chain was recovered during a study of a mutant IDH1 vaccine in newly diagnosed glioma. The overall study: It was radiotherapy, temozolomide, or both that patients received previously, with most receiving both.

Time point reported: baseline, week 1 (first vaccination visit). Noted treatment: pre-vaccination baseline after standard-of-care therapy. Each tumor in the donors was a new WHO grade 3 or 4 astrocytoma, IDH1-mutant and ATRX-lost. Germline CDR1 and CDR2: SNHLY and FYNNEI. The germline V and J ends were trimmed by 7 bases and 2 bases, with 7 bases remaining between them. The CDR3 is made up of 12 amino acids. On this clone itself: Its antigen is unknown.

This table comes from immunoSEQ multiplex PCR, and its TCRdb copy is limited to in-frame clones, with some not included. Of about 50,000 clones listed, 75% to 90% are singletons. Study-wide results and caveats: Pseudoprogression appeared independent of alterations in top peripheral clonotypes.

The sample consisted of PBMCs, taken from a glioma patient treated with radiotherapy, temozolomide or both. This receptor was identified in a man in his forties with glioma. The genes are TRBV2 and TRBJ2-3, with a weak D call TRBD2 (5 bases). The CDR3 DNA sequence: TGTGCCAGCAAGGGAGACACAGATACGCAGTATTTT. The encoded protein is CASKGDTDTQYF. Complete variable domain (other parts from reference TRBV2 and TRBJ2-3): EPEVTQTPSHQVTQMGQEVILRCVPISNHLYFYWYRQILGQKVEFLVSFYNNEISEKSEIFDDQFSVERPDGSNFTLKIRSTKLEDSAMYFCASKGDTDTQYFGPGTRLTVL.